This TCR beta chain was observed in a study of TIL therapy for anti-PD-1-resistant metastatic lung cancer. Study findings and constraints: TIL clonotype persistence in blood showed no apparent association with response.

A note on this clone: The antigen is not known.

There are 16 residues in the CDR3. Germline values: CDR1 LGHNA, CDR2 YNFKEQ. With 0 bases removed from V and 1 base from J, the gap between germline ends came to 12 bases. Sequencing used immunoSEQ v3. Libraries were sequenced to roughly 2 million read pairs (survey) or roughly 5-6.5 million (deep). Sequencing used immunoSEQ multiplex PCR; TCRdb keeps in-frame clones, though not all of them. The sample records tens of thousands of clones, around 90% being singletons. Time point of the sample: pre-treatment sample, taken before nivolumab and TIL therapy. Sample: blood, taken at baseline. The source is a person aged 25-79 years with non-small cell lung cancer. The chain combines TRBV4-2 with TRBJ1-1; D is uncertain. This chain's CDR3 is CASSQDPSGRNTEAFF. The CDR3 DNA follows: TGTGCCAGCAGCCAAGATCCGTCCGGCAGGAACACTGAAGCTTTCTTT.